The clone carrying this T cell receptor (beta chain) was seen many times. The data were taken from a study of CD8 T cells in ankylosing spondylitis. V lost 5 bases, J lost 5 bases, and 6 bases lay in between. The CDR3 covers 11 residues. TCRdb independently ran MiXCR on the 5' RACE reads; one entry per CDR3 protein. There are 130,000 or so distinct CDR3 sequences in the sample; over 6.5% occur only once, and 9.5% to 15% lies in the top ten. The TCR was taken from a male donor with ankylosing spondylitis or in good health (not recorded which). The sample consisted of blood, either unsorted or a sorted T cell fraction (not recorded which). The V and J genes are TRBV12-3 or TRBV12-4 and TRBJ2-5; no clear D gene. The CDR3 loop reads CASSDWETQYF. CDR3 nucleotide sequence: TGTGCCAGCAGTGATTGGGAGACCCAGTACTTC.